This is a list of T cell receptor beta chains from one sample in a study of blood T cell repertoires in COVID-19. The data were produced by immunoSEQ multiplex PCR, yet TCRdb's version contains in-frame clones alone and is incomplete. This sample carries approximately 140,000 clones, approximately 85% of them seen once, and the ten largest clones take 6.5% to 9.5%. Sequenced sample: peripheral blood. These receptor sequences come from an older woman with COVID-19, enrolled during active disease. The CDR3 runs from the conserved cysteine through the conserved F or W. Fields, in order: D gene, J gene, CDR3 length, clone size, V gene, CDR3 protein, CDR3 DNA. A D gene is named only where the DNA matches it firmly. Size tells how often a clone was seen (once, few, many) or the class of an expanded clone, and some rows leave it out.

-,TRBJ2-7,12,-,TRBV6-5,CASSQQGYEQYF,TGTGCCAGCAGCCAACAGGGCTACGAGCAGTACTTC
-,TRBJ2-3,14,-,TRBV2,CASTVELLRDTQYF,TGTGCCAGCACCGTAGAGTTGTTGAGGGATACGCAGTATTTT
-,TRBJ1-2,12,-,TRBV12-3/TRBV12-4,CASSSRQYGYTF,TGTGCCAGCAGTTCCCGACAATACGGCTACACCTTC
-,TRBJ1-2,13,-,TRBV12-3/TRBV12-4,CASSLQGSYGYTF,TGTGCCAGCAGCCTTCAGGGATCCTATGGCTACACCTTC
-,TRBJ1-3,12,-,TRBV29-1,CSGRAQANTIYF,TGCAGCGGCAGAGCACAGGCAAACACCATATATTTT
-,TRBJ2-2,14,-,TRBV5-1,CASRDGGNTGELFF,TGCGCCAGCAGGGACGGAGGGAACACCGGGGAGCTGTTTTTT
-,TRBJ2-7,19,-,TRBV14,CASSQDLLPDSLASYEQYF,TGTGCCAGCAGCCAGGACCTTTTGCCGGACAGCCTTGCATCCTACGAGCAGTACTTC
-,TRBJ1-1,16,-,TRBV15,CATSGLGSSMNTEAFF,TGTGCCACCAGCGGGTTGGGCAGTTCCATGAACACTGAAGCTTTCTTT
-,TRBJ1-3,12,few,TRBV5-1,CASSSGGYTIYF,TGCGCCAGCAGCTCCGGGGGGTACACCATATATTTT
-,TRBJ1-1,13,-,TRBV14,CASSHTGGTEAFF,TGTGCCAGCAGTCATACGGGGGGCACTGAAGCTTTCTTT
TRBD2,TRBJ2-5,14,-,TRBV18,CASSPGLGVETQYF,TGTGCCAGCTCACCCGGACTAGGAGTAGAGACCCAGTACTTC
-,TRBJ1-1,14,-,TRBV5-1,CASSFLGRATEAFF,TGCGCCAGCAGCTTTTTGGGCAGGGCCACTGAAGCTTTCTTT
-,TRBJ2-3,17,once,TRBV4-1,CASSQDHNLYYTDTQYF,TGCGCCAGCAGCCAAGATCATAACCTCTACTACACAGATACGCAGTATTTT
TRBD1,TRBJ1-5,16,few,TRBV2,CATGQGPDYSNQPQHF,TGTGCCACCGGACAGGGGCCGGATTATAGCAATCAGCCCCAGCATTTT
TRBD1,TRBJ1-1,14,few,TRBV5-6,CASSRPPYRGEAFF,TGTGCCAGCAGCCGCCCTCCCTACAGGGGTGAAGCTTTCTTT
TRBD2,TRBJ2-1,15,-,TRBV7-8,CASSPWTSGGYEQFF,TGTGCCAGCAGCCCCTGGACTAGCGGGGGTTATGAGCAGTTCTTC
TRBD1,TRBJ1-6,16,-,TRBV9,CASSVEVGDRGSPLHF,TGTGCCAGCAGCGTAGAAGTGGGGGACAGGGGTTCACCCCTCCACTTT
-,TRBJ2-1,14,-,TRBV11-3,CASSFRESDNEQFF,TGTGCCAGCAGCTTCCGGGAGAGCGACAATGAGCAGTTCTTC
-,TRBJ1-1,15,-,TRBV28,CASRPPQMANTEAFF,TGTGCCAGCAGACCACCTCAAATGGCGAACACTGAAGCTTTCTTT
-,TRBJ2-5,13,-,TRBV7-2,CASSSGMGETQYF,TGTGCCAGCAGCTCAGGGATGGGGGAGACCCAGTACTTC
-,TRBJ1-1,12,once,TRBV29-1,CSVPGTYTEAFF,TGCAGCGTTCCGGGAACCTACACTGAAGCTTTCTTT
-,TRBJ1-2,19,-,TRBV15,CATSRDSSGSGFPEYGYTF,TGTGCCACCAGCAGAGATTCCTCAGGGTCAGGGTTCCCTGAGTATGGCTACACCTTC
-,TRBJ1-4,11,-,TRBV7-8,CASSPGEKLFF,TGTGCCAGCAGCCCAGGTGAAAAACTGTTTTTT
-,TRBJ1-4,15,-,TRBV4-3,CASSQDGASNEKLFF,TGCGCCAGCAGCCAAGATGGGGCAAGTAATGAAAAACTGTTTTTT